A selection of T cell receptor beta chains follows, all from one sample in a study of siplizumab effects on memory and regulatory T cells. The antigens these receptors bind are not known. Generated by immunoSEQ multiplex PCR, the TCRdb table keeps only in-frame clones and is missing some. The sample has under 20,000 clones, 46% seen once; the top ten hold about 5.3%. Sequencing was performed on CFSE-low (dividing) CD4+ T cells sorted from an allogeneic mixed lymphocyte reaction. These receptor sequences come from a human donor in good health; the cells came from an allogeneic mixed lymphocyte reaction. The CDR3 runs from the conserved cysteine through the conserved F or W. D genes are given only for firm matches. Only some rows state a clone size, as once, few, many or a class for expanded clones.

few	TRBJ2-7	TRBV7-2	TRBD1	TGTGCCAGCAGCTCAAAGAAAAGTAGACAGGGATCCTACGAGCAGTACTTC	CASSSKKSRQGSYEQYF
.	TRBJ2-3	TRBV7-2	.	TGTGCCAGCAGCCTCCAGGGCCCAGGCACAGATACGCAGTATTTT	CASSLQGPGTDTQYF
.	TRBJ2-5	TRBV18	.	TGTGCCAGCTCACCACCTTCTTTTGAGACCCAGTACTTC	CASSPPSFETQYF
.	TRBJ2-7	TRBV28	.	TGTGCCAGCTTAGGCAATTCCTACGAGCAGTACTTC	CASLGNSYEQYF
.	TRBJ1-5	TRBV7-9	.	TGTGCCAGCAGCTTAATCTCACAACCCCAGCATTTT	CASSLISQPQHF
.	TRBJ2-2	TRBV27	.	TGTGCCAGCAGTCCGAACACCGGGGAGCTGTTTTTT	CASSPNTGELFF
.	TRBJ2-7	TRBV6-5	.	TGTGCCAGCACCGAGGGACTGGGGTACTACGAGCAGTACTTC	CASTEGLGYYEQYF
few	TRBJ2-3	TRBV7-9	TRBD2	TGTGCCAGCAGCTTTGGGACTAGCGGGGGGCCGGGGACAGATACGCAGTATTTT	CASSFGTSGGPGTDTQYF
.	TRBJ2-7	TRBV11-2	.	TGTGCCAGCAGCTTAGATAGGTACGAGCAGTACTTC	CASSLDRYEQYF
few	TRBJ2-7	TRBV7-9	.	TGTGCCAGCAGCTTAAGTGGGAAGGTGATCTACGAGCAGTACTTC	CASSLSGKVIYEQYF
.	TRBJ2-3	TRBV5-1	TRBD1	TGCGCCAGCAGCTTGGGGACAGGCGAAACAGATACGCAGTATTTT	CASSLGTGETDTQYF
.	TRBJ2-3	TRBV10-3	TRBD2	TGTGCCATCAGCGTAGCGGGGGAAGATACGCAGTATTTT	CAISVAGEDTQYF
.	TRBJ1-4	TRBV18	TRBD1	TGTGCCAGCTCACTTAACAGGGGGGGCGATGAAAAACTGTTTTTT	CASSLNRGGDEKLFF
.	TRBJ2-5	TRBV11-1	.	TGTGCCAGCAGCCCTAGAGGGGTAGTAGAGACCCAGTACTTC	CASSPRGVVETQYF
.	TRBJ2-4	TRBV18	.	TGTGCCAGCTCACCATTCCAGGAGGGGGACATTCAGTACTTC	CASSPFQEGDIQYF
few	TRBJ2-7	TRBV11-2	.	TGTGCCAGCAGCTTAGATTGGACCGGGGGTCGGTACGAGCAGTACTTC	CASSLDWTGGRYEQYF